This TCR beta chain was identified in a study of blood T cell repertoires in COVID-19. Study summary: T cells, B-cell-depleted T cells, or PBMCs supplied cDNA or gDNA.

In the authors' methods: Amplified reference gene primers provided the basis for estimating nucleated cell counts. Measured with immunoSEQ multiplex PCR; TCRdb has only the in-frame clones, and not every one. The DNA was the basis for D and trimming; V, J and clone size are from that table. The table has over 150,000 clones, almost 85% seen once. V shed 7 bases and J shed 1 base, with 13 bases lying between them. The CDR3 runs 14 residues. Looked up from germline, CDR1 is MNHEY and CDR2 is SMNVEV (reference sequence). While infection was still active, Seattle patients were enrolled and then followed longitudinally.

This sequence joins TRBV27 and TRBJ2-5; D is ambiguous. The specimen sequenced was peripheral blood. This sequence was found in a woman older than 75 with COVID-19, enrolled during active disease. The CDR3 nucleotides read TGTGCCAGCAAAGTCACCACAGCCCAAGAGACCCAGTACTTC. Its protein product is CASKVTTAQETQYF.